Below, 29 T cell receptor beta chains from the same sample are listed, as sequenced in a study of T cells in Graves' hyperthyroidism and ophthalmopathy. The investigators amplified TCR beta CDR3 regions from RNA transcripts. HTBI primers were used for first-round RT-PCR of the TCR CDR3. A single record per CDR3 protein comes from TCRdb applying MiXCR to the multiplex PCR reads. The data show hundreds of thousands of distinct CDR3 sequences, with 15% to 18% seen just once and around 7.3% held by the top ten. Sequencing was done on a sample of blood. Source of these receptors: a woman under 30 with Graves' hyperthyroidism.

This clonotype occurred many times. The chain uses TRBV11-3 and TRBJ2-5; 9 bases are shared with TRBD2. Germline V gene sequence: CDR1 SGHNT, CDR2 YENEEA. Trimming removed 5 bases from V and 5 bases from J; junction bases left unmatched: 9. This CDR3 contains 15 residues. CDR3 residues: CASSLLGLARETQYF. Written as DNA, the CDR3 is TGTGCCAGCAGCCTCCTCGGACTAGCGAGGGAGACCCAGTACTTC.

This clonotype was counted many times. The chain employs TRBV6-2 or TRBV6-3 and TRBJ2-7; 10 bases match TRBD1. Germline V gives CDR1 MNHEY, CDR2 SVGEGT. The junction had 5 bases not matched to a gene; V was cut back by 2 bases and J by 4 bases. The CDR3 totals 15 residues. In nucleotides, the CDR3 is TGTGCCAGCAGTTACGGGACAGGGGCCAATTACGAGCAGTACTTC. Translation gives CASSYGTGANYEQYF.

At least ten counts were recorded for this clonotype. The chain is built from TRBV10-3 and TRBJ2-3; D is ambiguous. The CDR3 extends over 14 amino acids. Germline assignment: CDR1 ENHRY and CDR2 SYGVKD. Trimming removed 0 bases at V and 3 bases at J, with 7 bases between. The CDR3 spells CAISESLGTDTQYF. The CDR3 DNA is TGTGCCATCAGTGAGTCGTTGGGTACAGATACGCAGTATTTT.

This clonotype has a count of ten or more. The chain is built from TRBV27 and TRBJ1-1; unclear D gene. There are 13 residues in the CDR3. Germline CDR1 MNHEY, CDR2 SMNVEV (reference sequence). Trimming took off 6 bases at V and 1 base at J, with 9 bases between the two ends. The CDR3: CASSQRPNTEAFF. The CDR3 DNA reads TGTGCCAGCAGCCAGAGGCCGAACACTGAAGCTTTCTTT.

This clonotype was counted at least ten times. The J gene is TRBJ2-7, the V gene TRBV2, with 9 bases fitting TRBD1. J was trimmed by 0 bases and V by 5 bases; bases with no gene match: 5. The germline V gene has CDR1 SNHLY and CDR2 FYNNEI. This CDR3 comprises 15 residues. CDR3 DNA sequence: TGTGCCAGCAGTTACACAGGGGGCCTCTCCTACGAGCAGTACTTC. It specifies CASSYTGGLSYEQYF.

This clonotype has a handful of counts. The J gene is TRBJ2-7, the V gene TRBV11-2; D not resolved. With 6 bases removed from V and 4 bases from J, the gap between germline ends came to 13 bases. The germline CDR1 and CDR2 sequences are SGHAT and FQNNGV. The CDR3 runs to 13 residues. The CDR3 loop is CASRPPREYEQYF. The CDR3 bases are TGTGCCAGCAGACCACCCAGAGAGTACGAGCAGTACTTC.

The gene calls are TRBV7-9 and TRBJ2-3, with 9 bases identical to TRBD2. This CDR3 contains 18 residues. The V gene's germline CDR1 is SEHNR and CDR2 FQNEAQ (reference sequence). Trimming cost V 4 bases and J 3 bases; bases outside gene matches: 14. The CDR3 sequence is CASSSSGGREGPTDTQYF. In DNA form, the CDR3 reads TGTGCCAGCAGCTCCAGCGGAGGGCGGGAGGGCCCGACAGATACGCAGTATTTT.

This chain joins TRBV6-2 or TRBV6-3 and TRBJ1-4; D uncertain. The V gene's germline CDR1 is MNHEY and CDR2 SVGEGT. The CDR3 runs to 15 residues. Between the trimmed V and J ends, which lost 5 bases and 8 bases, there was a span of 18 bases. CDR3 in DNA: TGTGCCAGCAGTGGCAAGAATGATTTTTTGGAAAAACTGTTTTTT. This encodes CASSGKNDFLEKLFF.

This clonotype has ten or more counts. V and J are TRBV2 and TRBJ2-7; 13 positions agree with TRBD2. This CDR3 is built from 17 residues. With V trimmed by 1 base and J by 2 bases, 5 bases remained unmatched. Germline V lookup: CDR1 SNHLY, CDR2 FYNNEI. The CDR3 loop is CASSEGTSGGLTYEQYF. The DNA for the CDR3 is TGTGCCAGCAGTGAAGGGACTAGCGGGGGCCTTACCTACGAGCAGTACTTC.

This clonotype has a count of ten or more. The chain uses TRBV5-1 and TRBJ2-1, with 13 bases aligning to TRBD2. V shed 4 bases, J shed 9 bases, and the junction held 10 bases outside the gene matches. Germline V gene lookup returns CDR1 SGHRS and CDR2 YFSETQ. This CDR3 spans 16 amino acids. The CDR3 coding sequence is TGCGCCAGCAGCGTCTCGCCGGGACTAGCGGGAAGTGAGCAGTTCTTC. Translating gives CASSVSPGLAGSEQFF.

This clonotype was counted ten times or more. The chain is built from TRBV4-1 and TRBJ1-1; D uncertain. The ends were cut back, 0 bases at V and 4 bases at J, with 18 bases in the middle. Germline V lookup: CDR1 MGHRA, CDR2 YSYEKL. There are 17 residues in the CDR3. The CDR3, as DNA: TGCGCCAGCAGCCAAGAAATGTCGAGATTTCGGACCACTGAAGCTTTCTTT. It is translated as CASSQEMSRFRTTEAFF.

The V call is TRBV19, the J call TRBJ1-4; D gene unclear. Trimming took 7 bases from V and 5 from J, leaving 17 bases between them. The CDR3 length is 15 residues. The V gene's germline CDR1 is LNHDA and CDR2 SQIVND (reference sequence). The CDR3 loop is CASTLGKGVNEKLFF. The CDR3 nucleotides are TGTGCCAGTACCCTAGGCAAGGGAGTCAATGAAAAACTGTTTTTT.

CDR3 residues: CASSLAGRAGGTDTQYF. The DNA of the CDR3 is TGCGCCAGCAGCTTGGCGGGCAGGGCAGGGGGCACAGATACGCAGTATTTT. The V gene is TRBV5-1, the J gene TRBJ2-3; possibly TRBD1 for D (6 bases). CDR3 length equals 17 residues. Germline CDR1 reads SGHRS; CDR2 reads YFSETQ. The V gene lost 0 bases and the J gene lost 1 base, with 15 bases spanning the gap.

This clonotype has at least ten counts. The CDR3 DNA follows: TGTGCCACCAGTGACTCGAACACTGAAGCTTTCTTT. Protein product: CATSDSNTEAFF. J is TRBJ1-1 and V is TRBV24-1; no clear D gene. V shed 4 bases and J shed 1 base, with 3 bases lying between them. CDR1 KGHDR and CDR2 SFDVKD come from the germline V gene. The CDR3 contains 12 residues.

Comments on this clonotype: At one end, the junction sequence differs from germline, possibly due to a read error. In nucleotides, the CDR3 is TGTGCCAGCAGCGAAGGACAGGGATCTGGAAACACCATATATTTT. Translated, it gives CASSEGQGSGNTIYF. This chain links TRBV2 with TRBJ1-3; 8 nucleotides agree with TRBD1. This CDR3 has 15 residues. Germline V gene sequence: CDR1 SNHLY, CDR2 FYNNEI.

This clonotype was recorded at least ten times. This rearrangement joins TRBV10-3 to TRBJ1-3; D might be TRBD1 (5 bases). This CDR3 comprises 14 residues. V lost 8 bases and J 0 bases, leaving 11 bases between the germline ends. Germline lookup yields CDR1 ENHRY and CDR2 SYGVKD. In DNA, the CDR3 is TGTGCCATCGGCCGACAGCTCTCTGGAAACACCATATATTTT. Residues: CAIGRQLSGNTIYF.

This clonotype was counted between two and nine times. The chain recombines TRBV7-9 with TRBJ2-1, with 8 bases matching TRBD2. The CDR3 is 15 residues long. Trimming took 5 bases from V and 8 from J; bases not matched to a gene: 11. Looked up from germline, CDR1 is SEHNR and CDR2 is FQNEAQ (reference sequence). The CDR3: CASSHLRAGADEQFF. The DNA of the CDR3 is TGTGCCAGCAGCCATTTACGAGCGGGGGCGGATGAGCAGTTCTTC. Supplemented by reference TRBV7-9 and TRBJ2-1, the full variable domain reads DTGVSQNPRHKITKRGQNVTFRCDPISEHNRLYWYRQTLGQGPEFLTYFQNEAQLEKSRLLSDRFSAERPKGSFSTLEIQRTEQGDSAMYLCASSHLRAGADEQFFGPGTRLTVL.

This clonotype has a single count. This chain connects TRBV7-3 to TRBJ1-5; 10 positions agree with TRBD1. The V segment lost 5 bases and the J segment 4 bases; nucleotides outside the gene matches: 14. The CDR3 totals 18 residues. Germline V gene data show CDR1 as SGHTA and CDR2 as FQGTGA. CDR3 bases: TGTGCCAGCAGCACCACCCGAAGACAGGGGGCTCGAAATCAGCCCCAGCATTTT. It encodes CASSTTRRQGARNQPQHF.

The V call is TRBV15, the J call TRBJ1-4; 8 bases align to TRBD1. The CDR3 extends over 14 amino acids. With 5 bases clipped from V and 7 bases from J, the junction kept 6 bases outside the gene matches. Germline-derived CDR1 and CDR2 are LNHNV and YYDKDF (reference sequence). The CDR3 loop is CATSPRTGFEKLFF. CDR3 coding DNA: TGTGCCACCAGCCCCCGGACAGGGTTTGAAAAACTGTTTTTT.

The table lists this clonotype with many counts. The chain employs TRBV3-1 and TRBJ2-3, with 11 bases that match TRBD2. CDR1 and CDR2 from the germline V gene are LGHDT and YNNKEL (reference sequence). The V gene end was trimmed by 6 bases and the J gene end by 4 bases; junction bases not matched to a gene: 9. The CDR3 sequence is 16 residues long. The CDR3 is CASRRGRGLAADTQYF. The DNA of the CDR3 is TGTGCCAGCAGACGAGGCCGGGGACTAGCGGCAGATACGCAGTATTTT.

A word on this clonotype: A much larger clone lies one base from this, so it may be a read error. J is TRBJ2-2 and V is TRBV5-1, with 8 bases aligning to TRBD2. CDR1 SGHRS and CDR2 YFSETQ come from the germline V gene. The CDR3 spans 15 residues. CDR3 residues: CASSSLGLVDGGLFF. The CDR3 DNA reads as TGCGCCAGCAGCTCGTTGGGACTAGTAGACGGGGGGCTGTTTTTT. Together with reference TRBV5-1 and TRBJ2-2, the CDR3 gives the full variable domain: KAGVTQTPRYLIKTRGQQVTLSCSPISGHRSVSWYQQTPGQGLQFLFEYFSETQRNKGNFPGRFSGRQFSNSRSEMNVSTLELGDSALYLCASSSLGLVDGGLFFGEGSRLTVL.

This clonotype was seen at least ten times. The chain employs TRBV18 and TRBJ2-1, with 11 bases aligning to TRBD2. The CDR3 spans 14 residues. Unmatched junction bases numbered 5, after V lost 4 bases and J lost 9 bases. Germline V lookup: CDR1 KGHSH, CDR2 LQKENI. The CDR3 nucleotides are TGTGCCAGCTCACAAATAGCGGGAGGGGCTGAGCAGTTCTTC. This translates into CASSQIAGGAEQFF.

This clonotype was observed many times. The J gene is TRBJ1-2, the V gene TRBV11-2; 7 bases align to TRBD1. From germline, CDR1 is SGHAT and CDR2 FQNNGV. Unmatched junction bases numbered 6, after V lost 7 bases and J lost 4 bases. CDR3 length: 13 residues. The CDR3 here is CASKETGSYGYTF. The CDR3 DNA follows: TGTGCCAGCAAGGAGACAGGGTCCTATGGCTACACCTTC. Full variable domain (remainder filled in from reference TRBV11-2 and TRBJ1-2): EAGVAQSPRYKIIEKRQSVAFWCNPISGHATLYWYQQILGQGPKLLIQFQNNGVVDDSQLPKDRFSAERLKGVDSTLKIQPAKLEDSAVYLCASKETGSYGYTFGSGTRLTVV.

This clonotype was picked up many times. This rearrangement joins TRBV2 to TRBJ1-4; D gene ambiguous. The germline V gene encodes CDR1 SNHLY and CDR2 FYNNEI. The CDR3 is 14 amino acids. V was trimmed by 6 bases and J by 5 bases, leaving 13 bases between them. CDR3 sequence reads: CASRIEPGNEKLFF. The CDR3, as DNA: TGTGCCAGCAGAATAGAGCCGGGGAATGAAAAACTGTTTTTT.

The chain is built from TRBV5-1 and TRBJ2-1; a possible D gene is TRBD1 (5 bases). Germline V gives CDR1 SGHRS, CDR2 YFSETQ. The CDR3 loop spans 16 amino acids. V was cut by 0 bases and J by 4 bases, with 14 bases left in between. The CDR3 sequence: CASSLGQGAMYNEQFF. CDR3 bases: TGCGCCAGCAGCTTGGGGCAGGGTGCAATGTACAATGAGCAGTTCTTC. The complete variable domain, with remaining parts taken from reference TRBV5-1 and TRBJ2-1, reads KAGVTQTPRYLIKTRGQQVTLSCSPISGHRSVSWYQQTPGQGLQFLFEYFSETQRNKGNFPGRFSGRQFSNSRSEMNVSTLELGDSALYLCASSLGQGAMYNEQFFGPGTRLTVL.

This clonotype was seen at least ten times. This chain joins TRBV28 and TRBJ2-3; 10 positions match TRBD1. J gave up 3 bases and V 11 bases, and 8 bases lay outside the gene matches. The CDR3 covers 14 residues. Germline V CDR1 and CDR2: MDHEN, SYDVKM. The CDR3 region is CALGRQGATDTQYF. DNA of the CDR3: TGTGCCCTGGGGAGACAGGGGGCAACAGATACGCAGTATTTT.

This clonotype was seen at least ten times. This chain uses TRBV6-2 or TRBV6-3 with TRBJ2-5; 11 positions match TRBD1. Germline V gene sequence: CDR1 MNHEY, CDR2 SVGEGT. Unmatched junction bases numbered 3, after V lost 0 bases and J lost 3 bases. The CDR3 spans 16 residues. CDR3 amino acids: CASSYSKGQGEETQYF. The CDR3 DNA sequence: TGTGCCAGCAGTTACTCGAAGGGACAGGGGGAAGAGACCCAGTACTTC.

This clonotype was observed at least ten times. The chain recombines TRBV6-1 with TRBJ2-3, with TRBD2 matching 7 bases. The germline V gene encodes CDR1 MNHNS and CDR2 SASEGT. The CDR3 covers 17 residues. Unmatched junction bases numbered 13, after V lost 5 bases and J lost 2 bases. CDR3 sequence (DNA): TGTGCCAGCAGTTACAATCGGGCGGGAGAGGTCACAGATACGCAGTATTTT. Its protein product is CASSYNRAGEVTDTQYF.

The chain combines TRBV11-2 with TRBJ2-1; no firm D call. The V and J ends lost 1 base and 0 bases respectively, with 7 bases between them. The CDR3 loop spans 15 amino acids. Germline CDR1 and CDR2: SGHAT and FQNNGV. The CDR3 sequence is CASSLVGHSYNEQFF. The DNA of the CDR3 is TGTGCCAGCAGCTTAGTAGGCCACTCCTACAATGAGCAGTTCTTC.